A selection of T cell receptor beta chains follows, all from one sample in a study of CD8 T cells in ankylosing spondylitis. TCRdb fed the 5' RACE reads into MiXCR, producing one record per CDR3 protein. The repertoire holds 150,000 to 200,000 distinct CDR3 sequences, with 11% as singletons. The sequenced sample consisted of blood, either unsorted or a sorted T cell fraction (not recorded which). Every receptor here comes from a male donor with ankylosing spondylitis or in good health (not recorded which). CDR3s include the opening cysteine and the closing phenylalanine or tryptophan. The D gene is left open where the match is weak. Expanded clones get a size class; other rows say once, few or many, or leave the size out.

J	size	D	V	CDR3	DNA
TRBJ2-3	many	NA	TRBV21-1	CASSKEREQDTDTQYF	TGTGCCAGCAGCAAAGAACGGGAACAGGACACAGATACGCAGTATTTT
TRBJ2-1	many	TRBD2	TRBV12-3/TRBV12-4	CASSPLLGLAGDGFF	TGTGCCAGCAGTCCCCTTCTAGGACTAGCGGGGGATGGTTTCTTC
TRBJ2-1	NA	TRBD2	TRBV6-2/TRBV6-3	CASTLGGGWSYNEQFF	TGTGCCAGCACCCTGGGCGGGGGGTGGTCCTACAATGAGCAGTTCTTC
TRBJ1-4	NA	NA	TRBV12-3/TRBV12-4	CASQDKLGEKLFF	TGTGCCAGCCAGGATAAGCTTGGTGAAAAACTGTTTTTT
TRBJ2-5	many	TRBD2	TRBV20-1	CSASSPSGTSTQYF	TGCAGTGCTAGTTCGCCTAGCGGGACGTCGACCCAGTACTTC
TRBJ2-3	NA	NA	TRBV7-9	CASSPLTRTSSDTQYF	TGTGCCAGCAGCCCGCTTACTCGTACTAGTTCAGATACGCAGTATTTT
TRBJ2-5	many	TRBD2	TRBV10-2	CASRLAGGQETQYF	TGTGCCAGCAGATTGGCGGGGGGCCAAGAGACCCAGTACTTC
TRBJ2-2	NA	NA	TRBV7-6	CASSLVSRSGELFF	TGTGCCAGCAGCTTAGTCTCTCGGTCCGGGGAGCTGTTTTTT
TRBJ2-5	many	NA	TRBV3-1	CASSQGFKLETQYF	TGTGCCAGCAGCCAAGGGTTTAAGTTGGAGACCCAGTACTTC
TRBJ2-2	few	TRBD1	TRBV19	CASSMPGQGTNTGELFF	TGTGCCAGTAGTATGCCGGGACAGGGGACGAACACCGGGGAGCTGTTTTTT
TRBJ2-7	NA	TRBD1	TRBV7-9	CASRDRDSSGVEQYF	TGTGCCAGCAGGGACCGGGACAGCTCCGGCGTGGAGCAGTACTTC
TRBJ1-3	many	TRBD1	TRBV5-1	CASSLEGQLSNTIYF	TGCGCCAGCAGCTTGGAGGGACAGCTGAGCAACACCATATATTTT
TRBJ2-1	NA	NA	TRBV27	CASSSLGSYNEQFF	TGTGCCAGCAGTTCCCTGGGGTCCTACAATGAGCAGTTCTTC
TRBJ2-1	many	TRBD2	TRBV20-1	CSARTGGPTYNEQFF	TGCAGTGCTAGAACGGGGGGGCCAACCTACAATGAGCAGTTCTTC
TRBJ1-2	many	NA	TRBV6-1	CASLGGLLGYTF	TGTGCCAGCCTCGGCGGACTACTCGGCTACACCTTC
TRBJ2-7	many	TRBD1	TRBV20-1	CSATDRGASSYEQYF	TGCAGTGCCACGGACAGGGGCGCCAGCTCCTACGAGCAGTACTTC
TRBJ2-1	NA	TRBD2	TRBV4-1	CASSRTVAGGFHEQFF	TGCGCCAGCAGCCGGACCGTAGCGGGAGGGTTCCATGAGCAGTTCTTC
TRBJ1-3	many	NA	TRBV3-1	CASSLGTGDGNTIYF	TGTGCCAGCAGCCTGGGAACCGGAGACGGAAACACCATATATTTT
TRBJ2-7	many	TRBD2	TRBV20-1	CSALLRGGLREQYF	TGCAGTGCCCTTCTCCGGGGGGGCCTCCGCGAGCAGTACTTC
TRBJ2-7	few	TRBD1	TRBV15	CATSRVKGQGAYEQYF	TGTGCCACCAGCAGAGTTAAAGGGCAGGGGGCCTACGAGCAGTACTTC
TRBJ2-3	many	NA	TRBV12-3/TRBV12-4	CASDSGAADTQYF	TGTGCCAGCGACTCAGGGGCGGCAGATACGCAGTATTTT
TRBJ1-2	many	NA	TRBV5-6	CASSSPGTGSYGYTF	TGTGCCAGCAGCTCTCCCGGCACAGGGAGCTATGGCTACACCTTC